The rows below give T cell receptor beta chains drawn from one sample of a study of beta chain features in type 1 diabetes. Sequenced by immunoSEQ multiplex PCR; TCRdb stores in-frame clones only, minus some. The profile shows around 600,000 clones, 9.5% to 15% of them singletons. The sequenced sample was naive CD4+ T cells from blood. These receptors were collected from a man aged 25-45 years with type 1 diabetes. Each CDR3 is given with its conserved first and last residue. The D gene is left open where the match is weak. The size of a clone is reported for some rows only, either as once, few or many, or as a class for expanded clones.

v_gene: TRBV27; j_gene: TRBJ2-5; abundance: few; d_gene: -; CDR3nt: TGTGCCAGCAGTTTAGGCTTAAGAAAGGGGGAGACCCAGTACTTC; CDR3aa: CASSLGLRKGETQYF
v_gene: TRBV30; j_gene: TRBJ2-4; abundance: few; d_gene: -; CDR3nt: TGTGCCTGGAGTGTTAGACCTCCCTTAGCCAAAAACATTCAGTACTTC; CDR3aa: CAWSVRPPLAKNIQYF
v_gene: TRBV7-8; j_gene: TRBJ2-7; abundance: -; d_gene: -; CDR3nt: TGTGCCAGCAGCTTAGTGGACAGCTACGAGCAGTACTTC; CDR3aa: CASSLVDSYEQYF
v_gene: TRBV9; j_gene: TRBJ1-4; abundance: -; d_gene: TRBD1; CDR3nt: TGTGCCAGCAGCGCCCGGACAGGGGTTGAAAAACTGTTTTTT; CDR3aa: CASSARTGVEKLFF
v_gene: TRBV18; j_gene: TRBJ2-3; abundance: -; d_gene: TRBD1; CDR3nt: TGTGCCAGCTCAGCGGATCTCGCAGGACAGGGGTCCACAGATACGCAGTATTTT; CDR3aa: CASSADLAGQGSTDTQYF
v_gene: TRBV7-2; j_gene: TRBJ1-4; abundance: few; d_gene: -; CDR3nt: TGTGCCAGCAGCTTTACCAAGACAGGCCTTAATGAAAAACTGTTTTTT; CDR3aa: CASSFTKTGLNEKLFF
v_gene: TRBV30; j_gene: TRBJ1-6; abundance: few; d_gene: -; CDR3nt: TGTGCCTGGAGTCCCATAAGTTCACCCCTCCACTTT; CDR3aa: CAWSPISSPLHF
v_gene: TRBV19; j_gene: TRBJ2-2; abundance: -; d_gene: -; CDR3nt: TGTGCCAGTAGTATTTTGGGGGAACCCGGGGAGCTGTTTTTT; CDR3aa: CASSILGEPGELFF
v_gene: TRBV7-2; j_gene: TRBJ1-3; abundance: -; d_gene: -; CDR3nt: TGTGCCAGCAGCTCCCAGTCTCGCTCTGGAAACACCATATATTTT; CDR3aa: CASSSQSRSGNTIYF
v_gene: TRBV25-1; j_gene: TRBJ2-5; abundance: few; d_gene: -; CDR3nt: TGTGCCAGCAGTGCCAGGGATGGGGAGACCCAGTACTTC; CDR3aa: CASSARDGETQYF
v_gene: TRBV5-6; j_gene: TRBJ1-5; abundance: -; d_gene: -; CDR3nt: TGTGCCAGCAGCGCGAAGGTCACTAGCAATCAGCCCCAGCATTTT; CDR3aa: CASSAKVTSNQPQHF
v_gene: TRBV29-1; j_gene: TRBJ1-3; abundance: -; d_gene: -; CDR3nt: TGCAGCGTTGACACAGGAAGCTCTGGAAACACCATATATTTT; CDR3aa: CSVDTGSSGNTIYF
v_gene: TRBV7-2; j_gene: TRBJ2-3; abundance: few; d_gene: TRBD1; CDR3nt: TGTGCCAGCAGCTTACAGGGGGCTGGGACAGATACGCAGTATTTT; CDR3aa: CASSLQGAGTDTQYF
v_gene: TRBV18; j_gene: TRBJ2-7; abundance: -; d_gene: -; CDR3nt: TGTGCCAGCTCACCGACTGAGGGCCACTACGAGCAGTACTTC; CDR3aa: CASSPTEGHYEQYF
v_gene: TRBV5-1; j_gene: TRBJ2-7; abundance: -; d_gene: -; CDR3nt: TGCGCCAGCAGCCTCGGGACGGTCAGCTCCTACGAGCAGTACTTC; CDR3aa: CASSLGTVSSYEQYF
v_gene: TRBV28; j_gene: TRBJ2-5; abundance: few; d_gene: -; CDR3nt: TGTGCCAGCAGTTCCCCTGGGGTTGGAATGGAGACCCAGTACTTC; CDR3aa: CASSSPGVGMETQYF
v_gene: TRBV6-6; j_gene: TRBJ1-5; abundance: -; d_gene: -; CDR3nt: TGTGCCAGCAGCAAATCCGGTGCGGGTCAGCCCCAGCATTTT; CDR3aa: CASSKSGAGQPQHF
v_gene: TRBV6-5; j_gene: TRBJ2-7; abundance: -; d_gene: -; CDR3nt: TGTGCCAGCAGTTCCACGGGTGAGCAGTACTTC; CDR3aa: CASSSTGEQYF
v_gene: TRBV9; j_gene: TRBJ2-5; abundance: few; d_gene: TRBD1; CDR3nt: TGTGCCAGCAGCTCGGGACAGATGGAGACCCAGTACTTC; CDR3aa: CASSSGQMETQYF
v_gene: TRBV7-9; j_gene: TRBJ2-7; abundance: once; d_gene: TRBD1; CDR3nt: TGTGCCAGCAGCGCACCCGACAGGGGGAGCTCCTACGAGCAGTACTTC; CDR3aa: CASSAPDRGSSYEQYF
v_gene: TRBV7-6; j_gene: TRBJ1-1; abundance: -; d_gene: TRBD1; CDR3nt: TGTGCCAGCAGCTGGCGGACCGGGACAGGGGACGCAAACACTGAAGCTTTCTTT; CDR3aa: CASSWRTGTGDANTEAFF
v_gene: TRBV7-8; j_gene: TRBJ1-4; abundance: -; d_gene: -; CDR3nt: TGTGCCAGCAGCCCGCCAGGTGCGGCTAATGAAAAACTGTTTTTT; CDR3aa: CASSPPGAANEKLFF
v_gene: TRBV29-1; j_gene: TRBJ2-1; abundance: few; d_gene: -; CDR3nt: TGCAGCGCTGATAAGGAATGGAATGAGCAGTTCTTC; CDR3aa: CSADKEWNEQFF
v_gene: TRBV5-1; j_gene: TRBJ2-1; abundance: -; d_gene: -; CDR3nt: TGCGCCAGCAGCCATGGTTTATACAGCTCCTACAATGAGCAGTTCTTC; CDR3aa: CASSHGLYSSYNEQFF
v_gene: TRBV29-1; j_gene: TRBJ2-3; abundance: few; d_gene: TRBD1; CDR3nt: TGCAGCGTTGAACGGGCAGGGGGCGCAGATACGCAGTATTTT; CDR3aa: CSVERAGGADTQYF
v_gene: TRBV18; j_gene: TRBJ1-6; abundance: few; d_gene: -; CDR3nt: TGTGCCAGCTCACCACCACAGGGTAGGAATTCACCCCTCCACTTT; CDR3aa: CASSPPQGRNSPLHF
v_gene: TRBV5-1; j_gene: TRBJ2-2; abundance: few; d_gene: -; CDR3nt: TGCGCCAGCAGCTTGTCAGCAAACACCGGGGAGCTGTTTTTT; CDR3aa: CASSLSANTGELFF
v_gene: TRBV5-1; j_gene: TRBJ1-2; abundance: few; d_gene: TRBD1; CDR3nt: TGCGCCAGCAGCTTCCCCAACAGGGGAATACAGGATGGCTACACCTTC; CDR3aa: CASSFPNRGIQDGYTF
v_gene: TRBV19; j_gene: TRBJ2-7; abundance: -; d_gene: -; CDR3nt: TGTGCCAGTAAGCGGGGACAGCCGGGCTACGAGCAGTACTTC; CDR3aa: CASKRGQPGYEQYF
v_gene: TRBV7-2; j_gene: TRBJ2-3; abundance: few; d_gene: TRBD2; CDR3nt: TGTGCCAGCAGCTTAGGGGGTAGCGGGGTGACAGATACGCAGTATTTT; CDR3aa: CASSLGGSGVTDTQYF
v_gene: TRBV7-3; j_gene: TRBJ1-6; abundance: -; d_gene: -; CDR3nt: TGTGCCAGCAGCTTATACGGTTCACCCCTCCACTTT; CDR3aa: CASSLYGSPLHF
v_gene: TRBV19; j_gene: TRBJ1-6; abundance: -; d_gene: TRBD1; CDR3nt: TGTGCCAGTAGTACTGGACAGGGGCGTCCACCCCTCCACTTT; CDR3aa: CASSTGQGRPPLHF
v_gene: TRBV6-5; j_gene: TRBJ2-7; abundance: -; d_gene: -; CDR3nt: TGTGCCAGCAGTTACTCGGCAGGCCGCTCCTACGAGCAGTACTTC; CDR3aa: CASSYSAGRSYEQYF
v_gene: TRBV7-3; j_gene: TRBJ1-1; abundance: -; d_gene: -; CDR3nt: TGTGCCAGCAGCCACGGGGACCGGTTGAACACTGAAGCTTTCTTT; CDR3aa: CASSHGDRLNTEAFF
v_gene: TRBV5-1; j_gene: TRBJ1-2; abundance: few; d_gene: -; CDR3nt: TGCGCCAGCAGCTTGGAGGGAGAGGCAGGGGACTATGGCTACACCTTC; CDR3aa: CASSLEGEAGDYGYTF
v_gene: TRBV2; j_gene: TRBJ1-2; abundance: -; d_gene: -; CDR3nt: TGTGCCAGCAGTGGGGGGAATAACTATGGCTACACCTTC; CDR3aa: CASSGGNNYGYTF
v_gene: TRBV7-6; j_gene: TRBJ1-6; abundance: few; d_gene: TRBD1; CDR3nt: TGTGCCAGCAGCGCGCGGACAGGGGATAATTCACCCCTCCACTTT; CDR3aa: CASSARTGDNSPLHF
v_gene: TRBV6-6; j_gene: TRBJ1-2; abundance: -; d_gene: TRBD1; CDR3nt: TGTGCCAGCAGTTACTCCGGACAGGACTACACCTTC; CDR3aa: CASSYSGQDYTF
v_gene: TRBV7-9; j_gene: TRBJ2-1; abundance: -; d_gene: -; CDR3nt: TGTGCCAGCCTTGGGGGTGAGCAGTTCTTC; CDR3aa: CASLGGEQFF
v_gene: TRBV10-3; j_gene: TRBJ2-3; abundance: few; d_gene: TRBD2; CDR3nt: TGTGCCATCAGTGATAGCGGGGGGCCCACAGATACGCAGTATTTT; CDR3aa: CAISDSGGPTDTQYF
v_gene: TRBV10-3; j_gene: TRBJ2-3; abundance: -; d_gene: -; CDR3nt: TGTGCCATCAGTGAGTCGACGGATACGCAGTATTTT; CDR3aa: CAISESTDTQYF
v_gene: TRBV6-4; j_gene: TRBJ1-5; abundance: -; d_gene: TRBD1; CDR3nt: TGTGCCAGCAGTGACCCGGACAGGGACCAGCATTTT; CDR3aa: CASSDPDRDQHF
v_gene: TRBV7-9; j_gene: TRBJ2-7; abundance: -; d_gene: -; CDR3nt: TGTGCCAGCAGCTTAGAGTTAGTTAGTTCCGAGCAGTACTTC; CDR3aa: CASSLELVSSEQYF
v_gene: TRBV7-2; j_gene: TRBJ2-3; abundance: few; d_gene: TRBD2; CDR3nt: TGTGCCAGCAGCTCGGGACTAGTTGCTGGGGATACGCAGTATTTT; CDR3aa: CASSSGLVAGDTQYF
v_gene: TRBV5-6; j_gene: TRBJ2-3; abundance: -; d_gene: -; CDR3nt: TGTGCCAGCAGCTATCTCACAGGGAATCGCATTAGCACAGATACGCAGTATTTT; CDR3aa: CASSYLTGNRISTDTQYF
v_gene: TRBV19; j_gene: TRBJ1-5; abundance: few; d_gene: TRBD1; CDR3nt: TGTGCCAGTAGTAGAGGGTCGACAGGGGGCAATCAGCCCCAGCATTTT; CDR3aa: CASSRGSTGGNQPQHF
v_gene: TRBV6-5; j_gene: TRBJ2-2; abundance: -; d_gene: -; CDR3nt: TGTGCCAGCAGTTACTCGACCGGGGAGCTGTTTTTT; CDR3aa: CASSYSTGELFF
v_gene: TRBV2; j_gene: TRBJ1-2; abundance: few; d_gene: -; CDR3nt: TGTGCCATTCAGCTGGCTAACACCTTC; CDR3aa: CAIQLANTF
v_gene: TRBV7-3; j_gene: TRBJ2-2; abundance: few; d_gene: TRBD1; CDR3nt: TGTGCCAGCAGCTTTAGAGCAGGGGGCACCGGGGAGCTGTTTTTT; CDR3aa: CASSFRAGGTGELFF
v_gene: TRBV5-1; j_gene: TRBJ1-1; abundance: -; d_gene: -; CDR3nt: TGCGCCAGCAGCTTGGACAGGGCTATGAACACTGAAGCTTTCTTT; CDR3aa: CASSLDRAMNTEAFF
v_gene: TRBV10-3; j_gene: TRBJ1-1; abundance: few; d_gene: -; CDR3nt: TGTGCCATCAGTGAGTCCCACCCCGGGGGGACTGAAGCTTTCTTT; CDR3aa: CAISESHPGGTEAFF
v_gene: TRBV11-2; j_gene: TRBJ2-7; abundance: -; d_gene: TRBD1; CDR3nt: TGTGCCAGCAGCGGGACAGGGGGGTATGGAGAGCAGTACTTC; CDR3aa: CASSGTGGYGEQYF
v_gene: TRBV6-5; j_gene: TRBJ1-2; abundance: few; d_gene: -; CDR3nt: TGTGCCAGCAGCCGCGACAGACTCTATGGCTACACCTTC; CDR3aa: CASSRDRLYGYTF
v_gene: TRBV10-3; j_gene: TRBJ1-6; abundance: -; d_gene: -; CDR3nt: TGTGCCATCAGTGAGTCAGTCTCACCCCTCCACTTT; CDR3aa: CAISESVSPLHF
v_gene: TRBV28; j_gene: TRBJ2-7; abundance: few; d_gene: -; CDR3nt: TGTGCCAGCAGTTCTTACAGGTACGAGCAGTACTTC; CDR3aa: CASSSYRYEQYF
v_gene: TRBV7-9; j_gene: TRBJ2-3; abundance: few; d_gene: -; CDR3nt: TGTGCCAGCATCCACCACACAGATACGCAGTATTTT; CDR3aa: CASIHHTDTQYF
v_gene: TRBV5-5; j_gene: TRBJ1-2; abundance: -; d_gene: -; CDR3nt: TGTGCCAGCAGCGGCGGACAGTTAAACTATGGCTACACCTTC; CDR3aa: CASSGGQLNYGYTF
v_gene: TRBV5-1; j_gene: TRBJ2-5; abundance: -; d_gene: -; CDR3nt: TGCGCCAGCAGCTTGGGCGGGTACCAAGAGACCCAGTACTTC; CDR3aa: CASSLGGYQETQYF
v_gene: TRBV28; j_gene: TRBJ1-2; abundance: -; d_gene: TRBD1; CDR3nt: TGTGCCAGCAGCTCCGCGGGACAGGCACTTGGTGGCTACACCTTC; CDR3aa: CASSSAGQALGGYTF
v_gene: TRBV5-1; j_gene: TRBJ1-2; abundance: -; d_gene: TRBD1; CDR3nt: TGCGCCAGCAGCAGCGGGACAGGGTCGGCCTATGGCTACACCTTC; CDR3aa: CASSSGTGSAYGYTF